This T cell receptor (beta chain) came from a study of T cell responses to AZD1222 COVID-19 vaccine. The CDR3 length is 13 residues. Trimming stripped 0 bases from V and 4 bases from J, with 9 bases between. Germline V gene lookup returns CDR1 GTSNPN and CDR2 SVGIG (reference sequence). Method: immunoSEQ multiplex PCR; TCRdb's copy keeps in-frame clones and lacks some. The data hold some 150,000 clones, with about 88% observed a single time. The sequencing here drew on peripheral blood, taken on day 0 of AZD1222 vaccination. This sequence originates from an adult in good health. The V call is TRBV30, the J call TRBJ1-2, with a possible D match to TRBD1 (5 bases). CDR3 in DNA: TGTGCCTGGAGTGTAATGACAGTCTATGGCTACACCTTC. Encoded protein: CAWSVMTVYGYTF.